This T cell receptor beta chain was observed in a study of CD8+ T cells in alopecia areata. Comments on this clone: The same CDR3 is also encoded by other DNA sequences in this sample.

TCR sequencing used cDNA made by reverse transcription of extracted RNA. Only in-frame clones appear in the TCRdb table, and some are missing; sequencing was by immunoSEQ multiplex PCR. The repertoire has more than 200,000 clones, 40% to 45% of them found once; the top ten carry about 2.6%. Treatment reported: oral pan-JAK inhibitor, 5-10 mg twice daily. This CDR3 has 12 amino acids. Trimming left V 1 base short and J 8 bases short, with 5 bases between. The V gene's germline CDR1 is LGHNA and CDR2 YSLEER. The chain combines TRBV4-3 with TRBJ1-4; D ambiguous. The sequence was collected from a human donor with alopecia areata. The sequencing used CD4+ T cells sorted from blood, collected around week 36, from a patient treated with tofacitinib. The CDR3 DNA follows: TGCGCCAGCAGCCAAGTTAGGGAAAAACTGTTTTTT. Translated: CASSQVREKLFF.